The present entry profiles one T cell receptor (beta chain) with its context. The sample is drawn from a study of shared clonotypes between healthy human individuals. Data came from immunoSEQ multiplex PCR; TCRdb stores just in-frame clones and leaves some out. This repertoire shows around 600,000 clones, about 95% found once; its top ten account for about 0.11%. The ends lost 11 bases at V and 1 base at J; junction bases unmatched: 3. This CDR3 spans 13 amino acids. CDR1 and CDR2 from the germline V gene are MNHNS and SASEGT. Naive CD8 cells comprised CD45RO-negative, CCR7-positively selected cells, excluding terminally differentiated effector memory CD45RA+ cells.

Material: naive CD8+ T cells sorted from blood. The TCR sequence derives from a young woman in good health. This chain connects TRBV6-1 to TRBJ2-2, with 8 bases matching TRBD2. Written as DNA, the CDR3 is TGTGCCGTACTAGCGGTGAACACCGGGGAGCTGTTTTTT. Its translation is CAVLAVNTGELFF.